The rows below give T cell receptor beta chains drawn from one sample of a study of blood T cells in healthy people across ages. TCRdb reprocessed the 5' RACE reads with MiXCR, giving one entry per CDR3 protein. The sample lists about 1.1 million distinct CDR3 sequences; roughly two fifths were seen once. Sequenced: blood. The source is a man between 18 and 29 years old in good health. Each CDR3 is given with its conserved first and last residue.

CDR3: CASSLMRGRDGYTF; V: TRBV7-9; J: TRBJ1-2
CDR3: CAISTTDRVQGYTF; V: TRBV10-3; J: TRBJ1-2
CDR3: CASSVNSYNEQFF; V: TRBV13; J: TRBJ2-1
CDR3: CSASSGGTYEQYF; V: TRBV20-1; J: TRBJ2-7
CDR3: CASSVFFGELFF; V: TRBV9; J: TRBJ2-2
CDR3: CASSLPTSGGSSYNEQFF; V: TRBV7-8; J: TRBJ2-1
CDR3: CASSSGISNEKLFF; V: TRBV5-4; J: TRBJ1-4
CDR3: CASSQEIFESSYNEQFF; V: TRBV4-3; J: TRBJ2-1
CDR3: CASSFTRSGELFF; V: TRBV6-6; J: TRBJ2-2
CDR3: CSVDSEGYEQYF; V: TRBV29-1; J: TRBJ2-7
CDR3: CASALKGAPAKNIQYF; V: TRBV12-5; J: TRBJ2-4
CDR3: CASSQRRGRGQPQHF; V: TRBV6-4; J: TRBJ1-5
CDR3: CASSRGIPSTDTQYF; V: TRBV18; J: TRBJ2-3
CDR3: CTTSRGVNTEAFF; V: TRBV15; J: TRBJ1-1